These 12 T cell receptor beta chains came from one sample sequenced in a study of shared clonotypes between healthy human individuals. Repertoires were generated with immunoSEQ multiplex PCR, while TCRdb's copy carries only in-frame clones and drops some. The data show some 550,000 clones, with more than 95% seen just once and roughly 0.05% held by the top ten. Specimen: naive CD4+ T cells sorted from blood. The subset was: CD45RA+ positively selected. The source is a woman between 25 and 40 years old in good health.

The V call is TRBV9, the J call TRBJ2-5; 9 nucleotides align to TRBD1. The CDR3 consists of 15 residues. J lost 7 bases, V lost 0 bases, and 7 bases had no gene match. Germline CDR1 and CDR2: SGDLS and YYNGEE. CDR3 bases: TGTGCCAGCAGCGTAGGCGGACAGGGGAGTGGGACCCAGTACTTC. It translates to CASSVGGQGSGTQYF.

The chain recombines TRBV11-2 with TRBJ2-1, with 10 bases fitting TRBD2. This CDR3 has 14 amino acids. Germline V CDR1 and CDR2: SGHAT, FQNNGV. With V trimmed by 1 base and J by 6 bases, 0 bases remained unmatched. For the CDR3, the DNA is TGTGCCAGCAGCTTAGGGACTAGCGGCAATGAGCAGTTCTTC. Its protein is CASSLGTSGNEQFF.

V and J are TRBV19 and TRBJ2-2; tentatively, D is TRBD2 (5 bases). V was pared by 6 bases and J by 1 base, with 12 bases between. Germline assignment: CDR1 LNHDA and CDR2 SQIVND (reference sequence). This CDR3 comprises 15 residues. The CDR3 DNA reads as TGTGCCAGTAGAAGCGGACTGGGGAACACCGGGGAGCTGTTTTTT. The encoded protein is CASRSGLGNTGELFF.

This CDR3 reads CASSPGVRDTGELFF. The CDR3 bases are TGTGCCAGCAGTCCAGGGGTCAGGGACACCGGGGAGCTGTTTTTT. The J gene is TRBJ2-2, the V gene TRBV28, with D perhaps TRBD1 (6 bases). Germline V lookup: CDR1 MDHEN, CDR2 SYDVKM. Trimming cost V 5 bases and J 3 bases, with 13 bases left between them. The CDR3 is 15 residues long.

The chain couples TRBV5-4 to TRBJ2-7; TRBD1 is a possible D gene (5 bases). CDR3 length: 13 residues. Germline assignment: CDR1 SGHNT and CDR2 YYREEE (reference sequence). V lost 2 bases and J 7 bases, leaving 13 bases between the germline ends. As DNA, the CDR3 is TGTGCCAGCAGCTTTGGCAGGGCGAATGAGCAGTACTTC. It codes for CASSFGRANEQYF. The full variable domain, in which reference TRBV5-4 and TRBJ2-7 provide the parts outside the CDR3, is ETGVTQSPTHLIKTRGQQVTLRCSSQSGHNTVSWYQQALGQGPQFIFQYYREEENGRGNFPPRFSGLQFPNYSSELNVNALELDDSALYLCASSFGRANEQYFGPGTRLTVT.

The gene calls are TRBV11-1 and TRBJ2-2; D not resolved. The CDR3 runs to 11 residues. V lost 5 bases and J 6 bases, leaving 4 bases between the germline ends. Germline-derived CDR1 and CDR2 are SGHAT and FQDESV (reference sequence). CDR3 sequence reads: CASSRAGELFF. Here the CDR3 DNA reads TGTGCCAGCAGCCGCGCCGGGGAGCTGTTTTTT.

This clone was seen once. J is TRBJ2-7 and V is TRBV5-1; D is undetermined. Between the trimmed V and J ends, which lost 1 base and 2 bases, there was a span of 13 bases. Germline lookup yields CDR1 SGHRS and CDR2 YFSETQ. The length of the CDR3 is 15 residues. The CDR3 DNA reads TGCGCCAGCAGCTTGTCGCTTGGGCACACCTACGAGCAGTACTTC. Translated, it gives CASSLSLGHTYEQYF. Combining the CDR3 with reference TRBV5-1 and TRBJ2-7 gives the whole variable domain KAGVTQTPRYLIKTRGQQVTLSCSPISGHRSVSWYQQTPGQGLQFLFEYFSETQRNKGNFPGRFSGRQFSNSRSEMNVSTLELGDSALYLCASSLSLGHTYEQYFGPGTRLTVT.

The chain is built from TRBV27 and TRBJ1-1, with D hard to call. Per germline, CDR1 MNHEY and CDR2 SMNVEV (reference sequence). There are 13 residues in the CDR3. With 10 bases removed from V and 0 bases from J, the gap between germline ends came to 12 bases. This chain's CDR3 is CATARSMNTEAFF. Here the CDR3 DNA reads TGTGCCACCGCCAGGTCAATGAACACTGAAGCTTTCTTT.

Concerning this clone itself: Within the sample, other DNA sequences also encode this same CDR3. The rearrangement uses TRBV5-1 and TRBJ2-5, with 8 bases that match TRBD1. Germline V gene data show CDR1 as SGHRS and CDR2 as YFSETQ. J lost 2 bases, V lost 4 bases, and 4 bases had no gene match. This CDR3 comprises 14 residues. CDR3: CASSPGQGQETQYF. CDR3 DNA sequence: TGCGCCAGCAGCCCAGGACAGGGTCAAGAGACCCAGTACTTC.

J is TRBJ2-7 and V is TRBV29-1; 10 bases are a match to TRBD2. The CDR3 contains 13 residues. Germline V lookup: CDR1 SQVTM, CDR2 ANQGSEA. V shed 7 bases, J shed 3 bases, and the junction held 6 bases outside the gene matches. This CDR3 is CSGRTSGHYEQYF. The CDR3 DNA sequence: TGCAGCGGCCGGACTAGCGGACACTACGAGCAGTACTTC.

The genes are TRBV10-1 and TRBJ2-3; no clear D gene. Germline values: CDR1 WNHNN, CDR2 SYGVQD (reference sequence). V gave up 4 bases and J gave up 2 bases, with 10 bases separating them. There are 14 residues in the CDR3. For the CDR3, the DNA is TGCGCCAGCAGTGCGTTCCAGGTCACAGATACGCAGTATTTT. Residues: CASSAFQVTDTQYF.

The J gene is TRBJ1-3, the V gene TRBV2, with D possibly matching TRBD1 (6 bases). This CDR3 region has 16 residues. Germline CDR1 is SNHLY and CDR2 is FYNNEI. The V end was cut by 6 bases, the J end by 0 bases, with 15 bases between. The CDR3 loop is CASRMDSSVSGNTIYF. Here the CDR3 DNA reads TGTGCCAGCAGGATGGACAGTTCCGTCTCTGGAAACACCATATATTTT.